These 29 T cell receptor beta chains share one sample of origin, sequenced in a study of T-cell memory formation after mild COVID-19. TCRdb passed the 5' RACE reads through MiXCR, listing each CDR3 protein once. The sample yields just over 400,000 distinct CDR3 sequences, 20% to 30% seen once. The specimen sequenced was PBMCs or a T cell subset sorted from them (not recorded which). The receptor source for this set is an adult woman who had mild COVID-19 (a few samples of this study predate the infection). Cell type and time point are not known.

This clonotype was detected only once. The V call is TRBV12-3 or TRBV12-4, the J call TRBJ2-1; 7 bases agree with TRBD2. The V segment lost 1 base and the J segment 4 bases; nucleotides outside the gene matches: 4. CDR3 size: 15 residues. This chain's CDR3 is CASSLGRGDYNEQFF. The CDR3 DNA reads as TGTGCCAGCAGTTTAGGCCGGGGGGATTACAATGAGCAGTTCTTC.

This clonotype was found a few times. The CDR3 DNA follows: TGTGCCAGCAGTTTAGCCAAGGCTGAAGCTTTCTTT. Protein sequence: CASSLAKAEAFF. The gene calls are TRBV12-3 or TRBV12-4 and TRBJ1-1; D call uncertain. The ends were cut back, 0 bases at V and 6 bases at J, with 5 bases in the middle. The CDR3 extends over 12 amino acids.

This clonotype was counted between two and nine times. The chain recombines TRBV6-5 with TRBJ1-6, with a possible D match to TRBD1 (5 bases). Germline lookup yields CDR1 MNHEY and CDR2 SVGAGI. The V gene lost 6 bases and the J gene lost 9 bases, with 15 bases spanning the gap. The CDR3 totals 14 residues. The CDR3 spells CASRIDSTSSPLHF. The CDR3, as DNA: TGTGCCAGCAGGATAGACAGTACTTCTTCACCCCTCCACTTT.

The CDR3 region is CSAIGTVGTSYGYTF. The DNA for the CDR3 is TGCAGTGCTATAGGGACAGTTGGGACTTCCTATGGCTACACCTTC. V usage is TRBV20-1 and J usage is TRBJ1-2; 7 bases match TRBD1. Per germline, CDR1 DFQATT and CDR2 SNEGSKA (reference sequence). The CDR3 covers 15 residues. V was clipped by 4 bases and J by 4 bases; unmatched bases: 12.

This clonotype was seen many times. The CDR3 DNA reads as TGCGCCAGCAGCTTGGTATCCCAGAGCCAAGAGACCCAGTACTTC. Its protein product is CASSLVSQSQETQYF. The chain has TRBV5-1 and TRBJ2-5, with D unresolved. The germline V gene encodes CDR1 SGHRS and CDR2 YFSETQ. This CDR3 has 15 residues. Trimming stripped 0 bases from V and 1 base from J, with 10 bases between.

This clonotype was counted only a few times. The chain has TRBV5-5 and TRBJ2-1; D possibly corresponds to TRBD2 (7 bases). Trimming left V 4 bases short and J 3 bases short, with 23 bases between. This CDR3 comprises 18 residues. Germline-derived CDR1 and CDR2 are SGHKS and YYEKEE (reference sequence). CDR3 region: CASSGQGGSGVGYNEQFF. CDR3 DNA: TGTGCCAGCAGCGGCCAAGGGGGGAGCGGGGTGGGCTACAATGAGCAGTTCTTC.

J is TRBJ2-1 and V is TRBV12-3 or TRBV12-4, with TRBD2 identical over 11 bases. This CDR3 contains 15 residues. The trim removed 6 bases at V and 2 bases at J, leaving 3 bases unmatched. DNA of the CDR3: TGTGCCAGCAGGATAGCGGGAGGGGCCTACAATGAGCAGTTCTTC. Its translation: CASRIAGGAYNEQFF.

Only a few counts were recorded for this clonotype. The V and J genes are TRBV5-4 and TRBJ2-6; D may be TRBD1 (5 bases). Germline CDR1 and CDR2: SGHNT and YYREEE (reference sequence). Trimming pared 2 bases from V and 4 bases from J, leaving 7 bases between. The CDR3 spans 14 residues. The CDR3 spells CASSFRAGANVLTF. In DNA form, the CDR3 reads TGTGCCAGCAGCTTCAGGGCAGGGGCCAACGTCCTGACTTTC.

On this clonotype itself: The junction departs from germline at one end; a sequencing error may be responsible. The genes are TRBV7-2 and TRBJ2-7, with 9 positions matching TRBD2. The CDR3 sequence is 15 residues long. In germline, CDR1 is SGHTA, CDR2 FQGNSA. CDR3 in amino acids: CASSLAGEVSYEQYF. The DNA for the CDR3 is TGTGCCAGCAGTTTAGCGGGAGAAGTCTCCTACGAGCAGTACTTC.

This clonotype was seen only a few times. The chain links TRBV18 to TRBJ1-1; 7 bases map to TRBD1. Germline assignment: CDR1 KGHSH and CDR2 LQKENI. This CDR3 spans 15 amino acids. The ends lost 3 bases at V and 0 bases at J; junction bases unmatched: 4. The CDR3 sequence: CASSPGQSMNTEAFF. Here the CDR3 DNA reads TGTGCCAGCTCACCGGGACAGAGCATGAACACTGAAGCTTTCTTT.

This chain links TRBV29-1 with TRBJ2-1; 12 bases align to TRBD2. Trimming at V came to 6 bases and at J to 1 base, leaving 7 bases not matched to a gene. The CDR3 loop spans 16 amino acids. Per germline, CDR1 SQVTM and CDR2 ANQGSEA. The CDR3 loop is CSVDAGLAGSYNEQFF. CDR3 in DNA: TGCAGCGTCGACGCCGGACTAGCGGGATCCTACAATGAGCAGTTCTTC.

This clonotype was picked up a small number of times. This chain joins TRBV5-1 and TRBJ2-1; D gene uncertain. The CDR3 runs to 18 residues. Trimming stripped 3 bases from V and 7 bases from J, with 26 bases between. The germline gives CDR1 SGHRS, CDR2 YFSETQ. As DNA, the CDR3 is TGCGCCAGCAGCTCCTTTCTGCCCGACCCACTGGTTCGGAATGAGCAGTTCTTC. Residues: CASSSFLPDPLVRNEQFF.

V gene TRBV20-1 combines with J gene TRBJ2-1; 7 positions agree with TRBD1. V lost 2 bases to trimming and J lost 9 bases; unmatched junction nucleotides: 7. Per germline, CDR1 DFQATT and CDR2 SNEGSKA (reference sequence). This CDR3 is built from 13 residues. For the CDR3, the DNA is TGCAGTGCTAGAAGGACAGGCAAAACTGAGCAGTTCTTC. As protein: CSARRTGKTEQFF.

The chain has TRBV13 and TRBJ1-1; no firm D call. The CDR3 has 15 amino acids. Trimming removed 2 bases at V and 0 bases at J, with 10 bases between. The germline V gene has CDR1 PRHDT and CDR2 FYEKMQ (reference sequence). The CDR3 protein is CASSLQVTVNTEAFF. The CDR3, as DNA: TGTGCCAGCAGCTTACAAGTGACGGTGAACACTGAAGCTTTCTTT.

The chain recombines TRBV7-2 with TRBJ2-7; D gene unclear. Trimming stripped 2 bases from V and 3 bases from J, with 14 bases between. CDR1 and CDR2 (germline): SGHTA, FQGNSA. The CDR3 runs 15 residues. The CDR3 region is CASSLSGPTRYEQYF. DNA of the CDR3: TGTGCCAGCAGCTTATCAGGACCGACCCGCTACGAGCAGTACTTC. The variable domain in full, completed from reference TRBV7-2 and TRBJ2-7, reads GAGVSQSPSNKVTEKGKDVELRCDPISGHTALYWYRQSLGQGLEFLIYFQGNSAPDKSGLPSDRFSAERTGGSVSTLTIQRTQQEDSAVYLCASSLSGPTRYEQYFGPGTRLTVT.

CDR3 in DNA: TGTGCCAGCAGTTCCCTGTGGGGTTCGGAGACCCAGTACTTC. Amino acid sequence: CASSSLWGSETQYF. The gene calls are TRBV6-5 and TRBJ2-5; D is unresolved. This CDR3 region has 14 residues. Germline V gene lookup returns CDR1 MNHEY and CDR2 SVGAGI. Trimming took 4 bases from V and 5 from J, leaving 14 bases between them.

This clonotype was seen ten or more times. The chain joins TRBV29-1 to TRBJ2-7; either TRBD1 or TRBD2 may supply D (5 bases each). Germline lookup yields CDR1 SQVTM and CDR2 ANQGSEA. CDR3 length: 11 residues. Trimming shortened V by 4 bases and J by 7 bases, and 11 bases separated the two germline ends. The CDR3: CSVGAWGEQYF. CDR3 DNA sequence: TGCAGCGTTGGAGCCTGGGGGGAGCAGTACTTC.

This clonotype was counted a few times. This rearrangement joins TRBV20-1 to TRBJ2-7, with TRBD2 identical over 10 bases. V lost 4 bases, J lost 6 bases, and 12 bases stayed unmatched. The CDR3 totals 15 residues. The germline gives CDR1 DFQATT, CDR2 SNEGSKA (reference sequence). As DNA, the CDR3 is TGCAGTGCTACTACAGCGGGAGGGTCACTAGGCGAGCAGTACTTC. This gives the protein CSATTAGGSLGEQYF.

The CDR3 reads CASSMAGSHGSNQPQHF. The CDR3 region has the DNA TGTGCCAGTAGTATGGCGGGGTCGCACGGCAGCAATCAGCCCCAGCATTTT. The chain uses TRBV19 and TRBJ1-5; D is uncertain. Germline V gene lookup returns CDR1 LNHDA and CDR2 SQIVND (reference sequence). This CDR3 is built from 17 residues. Trimming cost V 3 bases and J 1 base, with 16 bases left between them.

This clonotype was recorded a few times. Here the CDR3 reads CASSLAGTSASPREQYF. The CDR3 nucleotides read TGCGCCAGCAGCTTGGCCGGGACTAGCGCCTCCCCTCGAGAGCAGTACTTC. The chain carries TRBV5-1 and TRBJ2-7; 10 bases fit TRBD2. This CDR3 region has 17 residues. Germline V gene data show CDR1 as SGHRS and CDR2 as YFSETQ. V gave up 0 bases and J gave up 7 bases; unmatched junction bases: 13.

This clonotype appeared a few times. The chain carries TRBV11-2 and TRBJ2-1; 11 nucleotides line up with TRBD2. The junction had 4 bases not matched to a gene; V was cut back by 1 base and J by 5 bases. This CDR3 has 16 amino acids. Germline V gene lookup returns CDR1 SGHAT and CDR2 FQNNGV. In nucleotides, the CDR3 is TGTGCCAGCAGCTTAGTCCGACTAGCGGGGAACAATGAGCAGTTCTTC. The encoded protein is CASSLVRLAGNNEQFF.

This clonotype was recorded many times. The J gene is TRBJ2-1, the V gene TRBV7-8; TRBD2 matches at 15 bases. V shed 5 bases and J 10 bases; nucleotides not matched to a gene: 6. The CDR3 length is 15 residues. CDR1 is SGHVS and CDR2 is FQNEAQ in the germline V gene. The CDR3 DNA follows: TGTGCCAGCAGCCCGGGACTAGCGGGAGGTTTGGAGCAGTTCTTC. It is translated as CASSPGLAGGLEQFF.

This clonotype was counted a single time. J is TRBJ2-1 and V is TRBV10-3, with 14 bases lining up with TRBD2. Germline V gene lookup returns CDR1 ENHRY and CDR2 SYGVKD. V dropped 5 bases and J dropped 8; count of bases not matched to a gene: 5. The CDR3 is 15 residues long. The CDR3 DNA reads as TGTGCCATCAGTTCCGGGACTAGCGGGAGACATGAGCAGTTCTTC. It translates to CAISSGTSGRHEQFF.

In this sample, this clonotype turned up a few times. V is TRBV5-1 and J is TRBJ2-7; 11 bases match TRBD2. Losses at the gene ends were 0 bases for V and 2 bases for J; bases not matched to a gene: 13. The CDR3 totals 19 residues. Per the germline V gene, CDR1 is SGHRS and CDR2 is YFSETQ. The CDR3 loop reads CASSLVTSGKAITPYEQYF. The DNA for the CDR3 is TGCGCCAGCAGCTTGGTGACTAGCGGGAAGGCCATTACTCCCTACGAGCAGTACTTC. Full variable domain (remainder filled in from reference TRBV5-1 and TRBJ2-7): KAGVTQTPRYLIKTRGQQVTLSCSPISGHRSVSWYQQTPGQGLQFLFEYFSETQRNKGNFPGRFSGRQFSNSRSEMNVSTLELGDSALYLCASSLVTSGKAITPYEQYFGPGTRLTVT.

The rearrangement uses TRBV6-6 and TRBJ2-7; D could derive from TRBD1 or TRBD2 (6 bases each). Germline V gives CDR1 MNHNY, CDR2 SVGAGI (reference sequence). The CDR3 sequence is 15 residues long. V was shortened by 5 bases and J by 0 bases, with 14 bases between the two germline ends. The CDR3 spells CASSLVGGLSYEQYF. The CDR3 nucleotides read TGTGCCAGCAGTCTAGTCGGGGGCCTCTCCTACGAGCAGTACTTC.

This clonotype was found a few times. The chain employs TRBV5-6 and TRBJ1-1; no clear D. The CDR3 contains 16 residues. Germline V gene lookup returns CDR1 SGHDT and CDR2 YYEEEE. V dropped 3 bases and J dropped 4 bases, with 19 bases sitting between them. CDR3 sequence (DNA): TGTGCCAGCAGCTCCCTGAGAGATGTTGCGGCCACTGAAGCTTTCTTT. Amino acid sequence: CASSSLRDVAATEAFF.

This clonotype was seen ten or more times. CDR3 residues: CASSPGQGNYGYTF. DNA for the CDR3: TGTGCCAGCAGCCCGGGACAGGGTAACTATGGCTACACCTTC. This chain links TRBV3-1 with TRBJ1-2; 9 nucleotides match TRBD1. The germline gives CDR1 LGHDT, CDR2 YNNKEL (reference sequence). This CDR3 has 14 amino acids. V shed 4 bases, J shed 1 base, and the junction held 1 base outside the gene matches.

This clonotype came up a few times. This rearrangement joins TRBV9 to TRBJ2-5; 8 nucleotides line up with TRBD1. The CDR3 runs 16 residues. Germline loops: CDR1 SGDLS, CDR2 YYNGEE. Germline trimming cut 1 base from V and 2 bases from J; bases unmatched to any gene: 7. The CDR3 sequence: CASSVSGGQGQETQYF. CDR3 in DNA: TGTGCCAGCAGCGTAAGTGGCGGACAGGGTCAAGAGACCCAGTACTTC.

CDR3 loop: CASSLGSWNTGELFF. CDR3 in DNA: TGTGCCAGCAGCTTGGGATCGTGGAACACCGGGGAGCTGTTTTTT. V gene TRBV5-8 combines with J gene TRBJ2-2; D is ambiguous. Germline V gene sequence: CDR1 SGHTS, CDR2 YDEGEE. V was clipped by 0 bases and J by 1 base, with 7 bases between them. The CDR3 length is 15 residues.